These T cell receptor beta chains were read from a single sample in a study of blood T cell repertoires in COVID-19. The data were produced by immunoSEQ multiplex PCR, yet TCRdb's version contains in-frame clones alone and is incomplete. The table lists 150,000 to 200,000 clones, 90% to 95% of them singletons. The sequenced material came from peripheral blood. The receptor set was obtained from a woman aged 55-69 years with COVID-19, enrolled during active disease. Each CDR3 is given with its conserved first and last residue. Each record gives: D gene, V gene, J gene, clone size, CDR3 DNA, CDR3 protein. D genes are given only for firm matches. Not all rows give a size; the values are once, few, many and, for expanded clones, a class.

D: NA; V: TRBV3-1/TRBV3-2; J: TRBJ1-2; size: NA; DNA: TGTGCCAGCAGCCTGGCAGGTTTCTATGGCTACACCTTC; CDR3: CASSLAGFYGYTF
D: NA; V: TRBV7-2; J: TRBJ2-5; size: NA; DNA: TGTGCCAGCAGCAAAGACAGGTACCAAGAGACCCAGTACTTC; CDR3: CASSKDRYQETQYF
D: NA; V: TRBV23-1; J: TRBJ2-5; size: NA; DNA: TGCGCCAGCAGTCGACCCGGGACATTACAAGAAGAGACCCAGTACTTC; CDR3: CASSRPGTLQEETQYF
D: NA; V: TRBV6-4; J: TRBJ1-5; size: NA; DNA: TGTGCCAGCGGAGCAGGGAACCGCAATCAGCCCCAGCATTTT; CDR3: CASGAGNRNQPQHF
D: TRBD1; V: TRBV2; J: TRBJ1-6; size: NA; DNA: TGTGCCAGCACCAGGACAGGGTTTAATTCACCCCTCCACTTT; CDR3: CASTRTGFNSPLHF
D: NA; V: TRBV6-5; J: TRBJ1-6; size: NA; DNA: TGTGCCAGCACGAGCGGTCTTAATTCACCCCTCCACTTT; CDR3: CASTSGLNSPLHF
D: NA; V: TRBV7-2; J: TRBJ1-1; size: NA; DNA: TGTGCCAGCAGCTGGTTAGAGATGAACACTGAAGCTTTCTTT; CDR3: CASSWLEMNTEAFF
D: NA; V: TRBV7-2; J: TRBJ2-5; size: NA; DNA: TGTGCCAGCAGCTTAGCCTTCGGGGGAGGGACCCAGTACTTC; CDR3: CASSLAFGGGTQYF
D: NA; V: TRBV6-5; J: TRBJ2-3; size: NA; DNA: TGTGCCAGCAGTCAAAGTGGCGGGAATGGGGATACGCAGTATTTT; CDR3: CASSQSGGNGDTQYF
D: NA; V: TRBV6-1; J: TRBJ1-2; size: NA; DNA: TGTGCCAGCAGTGAAATGGACGGGGTCTATGGCTACACCTTC; CDR3: CASSEMDGVYGYTF
D: NA; V: TRBV7-8; J: TRBJ1-2; size: once; DNA: TGTGCCAGCAGCTCCGCTGGGGGGGCAGGAGGCTACACCTTC; CDR3: CASSSAGGAGGYTF
D: NA; V: TRBV24-1; J: TRBJ2-3; size: NA; DNA: TGTGCCACCAGTGAATACTCGGGGGACCCTGGATTGGTGGCAGATACGCAGTATTTT; CDR3: CATSEYSGDPGLVADTQYF
D: TRBD2; V: TRBV4-1; J: TRBJ2-3; size: NA; DNA: TGCGCCAGCAGCCACTCCGGGACTATCGAGCAGTATTTT; CDR3: CASSHSGTIEQYF
D: NA; V: TRBV11-2; J: TRBJ1-1; size: NA; DNA: TGTGCCAGCAGCTTAATACGAGGGAACACTGAAGCTTTCTTT; CDR3: CASSLIRGNTEAFF
D: TRBD1; V: TRBV4-3; J: TRBJ2-5; size: once; DNA: TGCGCCAGCAGCCGATTCACAGGGGGCGGAGAGACCCAGTACTTC; CDR3: CASSRFTGGGETQYF
D: NA; V: TRBV6-5; J: TRBJ1-2; size: NA; DNA: TGTGCCAGCAGTTACGTCCAGCGACCTAACTATGGCTACACCTTC; CDR3: CASSYVQRPNYGYTF
D: TRBD2; V: TRBV4-3; J: TRBJ2-1; size: NA; DNA: TGCGCCAGCAGCCAAGAGACTAGCGGGAACAATGAGCAGTTCTTC; CDR3: CASSQETSGNNEQFF
D: NA; V: TRBV27; J: TRBJ2-7; size: NA; DNA: TGTGCCAGCAGCACGTTTGGGGGGGCTGGCTACGAGCAGTACTTC; CDR3: CASSTFGGAGYEQYF
D: NA; V: TRBV7-2; J: TRBJ1-1; size: NA; DNA: TGTGCCAGCAGCTCACTCAGGAAGAACACTGAAGCTTTCTTT; CDR3: CASSSLRKNTEAFF
D: TRBD2; V: TRBV19; J: TRBJ2-1; size: NA; DNA: TGTGCCAGTAGTATGGCCGGCGGGGGGCGCAATGAGCAGTTCTTC; CDR3: CASSMAGGGRNEQFF
D: NA; V: TRBV7-9; J: TRBJ2-1; size: NA; DNA: TGTGCCAGCAGCTTAGCGTCAGGATACAATGAGCAGTTCTTC; CDR3: CASSLASGYNEQFF
D: NA; V: TRBV19; J: TRBJ1-3; size: NA; DNA: TGTGCCATCTCATCGGGGGGCGCGGGAGGAAACACCATATATTTT; CDR3: CAISSGGAGGNTIYF
D: TRBD1; V: TRBV9; J: TRBJ1-2; size: NA; DNA: TGTGCCAGCACCGGGACAGGGAGTAACTATGGCTACACCTTC; CDR3: CASTGTGSNYGYTF
D: NA; V: TRBV9; J: TRBJ2-6; size: NA; DNA: TGTGCCAGCAGCGTAGGTCCTTCTGGGGCCAACGTCCTGACTTTC; CDR3: CASSVGPSGANVLTF
D: TRBD2; V: TRBV27; J: TRBJ2-1; size: NA; DNA: TGTGCCAGCAGTCTACCCCCTAGCGGGGGGGCTGGTGAGCAGTTCTTC; CDR3: CASSLPPSGGAGEQFF
D: NA; V: TRBV19; J: TRBJ1-3; size: NA; DNA: TGTGCCAGTATCCTGAGAGGTGATGGAAACACCATATATTTT; CDR3: CASILRGDGNTIYF
D: NA; V: TRBV6-2/TRBV6-3; J: TRBJ2-2; size: NA; DNA: TGTGCCAGCAGTTACGAGGGAACTCTGAACACCGGGGAGCTGTTTTTT; CDR3: CASSYEGTLNTGELFF
D: NA; V: TRBV4-1; J: TRBJ2-5; size: few; DNA: TGCGCCAGCAGCCGACAAGTGAGAGAGACCCAGTACTTC; CDR3: CASSRQVRETQYF
D: NA; V: TRBV7-2; J: TRBJ2-7; size: NA; DNA: TGTGCCAGCAGCTTAGATCCAGGGGTCGGCTACGAGCAGTACTTC; CDR3: CASSLDPGVGYEQYF
D: TRBD1; V: TRBV5-1; J: TRBJ1-1; size: NA; DNA: TGCGCCAGCAGGGCAACAGGGGGGAACACTGAAGCTTTCTTT; CDR3: CASRATGGNTEAFF
D: TRBD1; V: TRBV19; J: TRBJ1-1; size: NA; DNA: TGTGCCAGTGCCACAGGGGGGAGCACTGAAGCTTTCTTT; CDR3: CASATGGSTEAFF
D: TRBD1; V: TRBV9; J: TRBJ1-2; size: once; DNA: TGTGCCAGCAGCCCTCCAGCCGGGACAGACTATGGCTACACCTTC; CDR3: CASSPPAGTDYGYTF
D: NA; V: TRBV9; J: TRBJ1-2; size: NA; DNA: TGTGCCAGCAGCGTAGGGGAGGGTCCGGGTGGCTACACCTTC; CDR3: CASSVGEGPGGYTF
D: NA; V: TRBV10-3; J: TRBJ1-5; size: NA; DNA: TGTGCCATCAGTCAGGGGCAGGACAATCAGCCCCAGCATTTT; CDR3: CAISQGQDNQPQHF
D: NA; V: TRBV5-1; J: TRBJ2-2; size: NA; DNA: TGCGCCAGCAGCTTCGAGGGATCCACCGGGGAGCTGTTTTTT; CDR3: CASSFEGSTGELFF
D: NA; V: TRBV2; J: TRBJ2-2; size: NA; DNA: TGTGCCAGCTCCGAACAGGGAATCGGGGAGCTGTTTTTT; CDR3: CASSEQGIGELFF
D: NA; V: TRBV9; J: TRBJ1-1; size: NA; DNA: TGTGCCAGCAGGAGGGGACTGGGGAACACTGAAGCTTTCTTT; CDR3: CASRRGLGNTEAFF
D: TRBD1; V: TRBV5-4; J: TRBJ1-3; size: NA; DNA: TGTGCCAGCAGCATACAGGGGGTTGATAACACCATATATTTT; CDR3: CASSIQGVDNTIYF